This TCR beta chain was sequenced during a study of T cells in localized non-small cell lung cancer. Findings of the study overall: Highest T cell clonality was seen in uninvolved adjacent lung, surpassing that measured in tumor.

Method: immunoSEQ multiplex PCR; TCRdb's copy keeps in-frame clones and lacks some. The sample lists fewer than 20,000 clones, more than 70% occurring once. Notes on this clone: Its antigen is not identified.

The sample in question was peripheral blood, obtained before any cancer treatment. The TCR comes from a male donor aged 60 or older with stage III lung adenocarcinoma.

The CDR3 here is CASSSYQTTHGQYF. The CDR3 DNA reads TGTGCCAGCAGTTCGTACCAAACTACCCACGGGCAGTACTTC. This sequence joins TRBV6-5 and TRBJ2-7; D unresolved. CDR1 and CDR2 from the germline V gene are MNHEY and SVGAGI. The CDR3 spans 14 residues. V was clipped by 4 bases and J by 9 bases, with 19 bases between them.